This T cell receptor beta chain was obtained from a study of cytomegalovirus exposure and HLA in healthy donors. This CDR3 has 16 residues. Trimming took 1 base from V and 0 from J, leaving 12 bases between them. Germline loops: CDR1 SGHAT, CDR2 FQNNGV. Both 60 Vbeta primers and 13 Jbeta primers went into the PCR. Here immunoSEQ multiplex PCR was the method, and the copy in TCRdb shows in-frame clones only, minus some. The data hold approximately 160,000 clones, with roughly 82% observed a single time. Sequencing input: PBMCs. The receptor was isolated from a man aged 30 to 39 in good health and CMV-seropositive. The chain recombines TRBV11-2 with TRBJ1-2; D is perhaps TRBD1 (6 bases). The CDR3 spells CASSLVRGPANYGYTF. The CDR3 nucleotides read TGTGCCAGCAGCTTAGTCAGGGGCCCAGCTAACTATGGCTACACCTTC.